This T cell receptor (beta chain) was observed in a study of monozygotic twins with inflammatory bowel disease. TCRdb reprocessed the 5' RACE reads, keeping one entry per CDR3 protein, no DNA. Across just over 300,000 distinct CDR3 sequences, the top ten clones capture approximately 5.4% of the sample. The clonotype originates from a human donor with ulcerative colitis or Crohn's disease, or a healthy co-twin of an affected twin (not recorded which). The sample consisted of blood.

The CDR3: CSVRKQSQEQRFF. J is TRBJ2-1 and V is TRBV29-1; TCRdb names TRBD1, which stays unverified in the absence of DNA. Germline values: CDR1 SQVTM, CDR2 ANQGSEA. This CDR3 has 13 amino acids.